These 30 T cell receptor beta chains were sequenced from one sample in a study of shared clonotypes between healthy human individuals. Produced via immunoSEQ multiplex PCR; TCRdb's table is partial and in-frame only. The sample lists 1.5 million to 1.9 million clones; roughly 98% were seen once. Material for sequencing was naive CD4+ T cells sorted from blood. Subset here: CD45RA+ positively selected. These receptors all come from a man under 40 in good health.

V and J are TRBV15 and TRBJ1-1; unclear D gene. In germline, CDR1 is LNHNV, CDR2 YYDKDF (reference sequence). The CDR3 runs 11 residues. Trimming took 3 bases from V and 4 from J, leaving 3 bases between them. The CDR3 sequence: CATSSPTEAFF. The CDR3 DNA is TGTGCCACCAGCAGTCCCACTGAAGCTTTCTTT.

The chain links TRBV12-5 to TRBJ2-1, with 8 nucleotides matching TRBD2. The CDR3 is made up of 14 amino acids. The trim removed 4 bases at V and 6 bases at J, leaving 5 bases unmatched. The germline gives CDR1 LGHNT, CDR2 FRNRAP. CDR3 sequence reads: CASGSGTRGNEQFF. Here the CDR3 DNA reads TGTGCTAGTGGTTCCGGGACTAGAGGCAATGAGCAGTTCTTC.

V gene TRBV19 combines with J gene TRBJ2-1; D not certain. V shed 6 bases and J shed 4 bases, with 19 bases lying between them. This CDR3 has 16 residues. In germline, CDR1 is LNHDA, CDR2 SQIVND (reference sequence). The CDR3 DNA follows: TGTGCCAGTAGCAACCCTTTGGCTGGGTCTTACAATGAGCAGTTCTTC. It translates to CASSNPLAGSYNEQFF. Full variable domain (missing parts from reference TRBV19 and TRBJ2-1): DGGITQSPKYLFRKEGQNVTLSCEQNLNHDAMYWYRQDPGQGLRLIYYSQIVNDFQKGDIAEGYSVSREKKESFPLTVTSAQKNPTAFYLCASSNPLAGSYNEQFFGPGTRLTVL.

This clone has just one count. This chain links TRBV28 with TRBJ2-5; D is ambiguous. The V end lost 6 bases, the J end lost 3 bases, and 5 bases lay between the germline ends. Germline CDR1 reads MDHEN; CDR2 reads SYDVKM. This CDR3 comprises 11 residues. The DNA for the CDR3 is TGTGCCAGCAGCCGAAAAGAGACCCAGTACTTC. It translates to CASSRKETQYF. Looking up the rest from reference TRBV28 and TRBJ2-5 gives the full variable domain: DVKVTQSSRYLVKRTGEKVFLECVQDMDHENMFWYRQDPGLGLRLIYFSYDVKMKEKGDIPEGYSVSREKKERFSLILESASTNQTSMYLCASSRKETQYFGPGTRLLVL.

V and J are TRBV7-7 and TRBJ2-3; 8 bases match TRBD1. The trim removed 5 bases at V and 6 bases at J, leaving 4 bases unmatched. Germline CDR1 reads SSHAT; CDR2 reads FNYEAQ (reference sequence). This CDR3 has 13 amino acids. The DNA of the CDR3 is TGTGCCAGCAGCCGACAGGGGCTGGATACGCAGTATTTT. It yields the protein CASSRQGLDTQYF.

This chain uses TRBV30 with TRBJ1-5; TRBD1 might be the D (5 bases). The CDR3 consists of 13 residues. The germline CDR1 and CDR2 sequences are GTSNPN and SVGIG (reference sequence). V dropped 3 bases and J dropped 5 bases, with 11 bases sitting between them. The CDR3 protein is CAWSSGQDQPQHF. The CDR3 DNA is TGTGCCTGGAGCTCGGGGCAGGATCAGCCCCAGCATTTT.

The chain links TRBV9 to TRBJ1-2, with 7 nucleotides matching TRBD1. J lost 5 bases, V lost 0 bases, and 4 bases had no gene match. The germline CDR1 and CDR2 sequences are SGDLS and YYNGEE. The CDR3 runs 14 residues. The CDR3: CASSVEGGPYGYTF. CDR3 in DNA: TGTGCCAGCAGCGTAGAAGGGGGCCCGTATGGCTACACCTTC.

This clone occurred once. The chain employs TRBV2 and TRBJ2-5, with D possibly matching TRBD1 (5 bases). V lost 9 bases and J 1 base, leaving 15 bases between the germline ends. Germline V gene data show CDR1 as SNHLY and CDR2 as FYNNEI. The CDR3 runs to 14 residues. The CDR3 spells CARTREGVQETQYF. CDR3 DNA sequence: TGTGCCAGAACAAGGGAAGGGGTCCAAGAGACCCAGTACTTC.

The chain joins TRBV5-5 to TRBJ2-1; D assignment may be TRBD1 or TRBD2 (5 bases each). Looked up from germline, CDR1 is SGHKS and CDR2 is YYEKEE (reference sequence). The CDR3 has 17 residues. Trimming removed 5 bases at V and 4 bases at J, with 22 bases between. This CDR3 is CASSPPFGDLIYNEQFF. The CDR3 DNA reads as TGTGCCAGCAGTCCACCATTTGGGGACCTCATATACAATGAGCAGTTCTTC. Using reference TRBV5-5 and TRBJ2-1 for the parts outside the CDR3, the full variable domain is DAGVTQSPTHLIKTRGQQVTLRCSPISGHKSVSWYQQVLGQGPQFIFQYYEKEERGRGNFPDRFSARQFPNYSSELNVNALLLGDSALYLCASSPPFGDLIYNEQFFGPGTRLTVL.

This clone came up once. The gene calls are TRBV28 and TRBJ2-7, with D perhaps matching TRBD2 (6 bases). Deletions cut 7 bases from V and 2 bases from J, with 18 bases between. The CDR3 spans 15 residues. CDR1 is MDHEN and CDR2 is SYDVKM in the germline V gene. CDR3 sequence: CASTPLGGKPYEQYF. DNA for the CDR3: TGTGCCAGCACCCCCTTGGGCGGGAAGCCCTACGAGCAGTACTTC.

Remarks on this clone: This specimen includes other DNA sequences encoding the same CDR3. The DNA of the CDR3 is TGTGCCAGCAGCGTAAGTGACAGCTACAATGAGCAGTTCTTC. This translates into CASSVSDSYNEQFF. The chain recombines TRBV9 with TRBJ2-1, with D perhaps matching TRBD1 (5 bases). This CDR3 comprises 14 residues. Germline V lookup: CDR1 SGDLS, CDR2 YYNGEE. Trimming removed 1 base from V and 3 bases from J, with 8 bases in between. The full variable domain, completed using reference TRBV9 and TRBJ2-1, is DSGVTQTPKHLITATGQRVTLRCSPRSGDLSVYWYQQSLDQGLQFLIQYYNGEERAKGNILERFSAQQFPDLHSELNLSSLELGDSALYFCASSVSDSYNEQFFGPGTRLTVL.

The V call is TRBV7-9, the J call TRBJ2-7; 7 bases match TRBD1. V lost 3 bases and J lost 6; bases outside the gene matches: 14. The germline V gene has CDR1 SEHNR and CDR2 FQNEAQ (reference sequence). The CDR3 totals 16 residues. DNA of the CDR3: TGTGCCAGCAGCTTCGCATTAGACAGGGATCACTTCGAGCAGTACTTC. Protein: CASSFALDRDHFEQYF.

The chain has TRBV9 and TRBJ2-5; a possible D gene is TRBD1 (6 bases). Germline CDR1 is SGDLS and CDR2 is YYNGEE. V was cut by 4 bases and J by 5 bases, with 18 bases left in between. CDR3 length: 15 amino acids. CDR3 amino acids: CASSPTTGLYETQYF. CDR3 sequence (DNA): TGTGCCAGCAGCCCGACTACAGGGCTTTACGAGACCCAGTACTTC.

There are a few counts of this clone. The gene calls are TRBV7-9 and TRBJ2-5; tentatively, D is TRBD2 (5 bases). The V end lost 7 bases, the J end lost 4 bases, and 7 bases lay between the germline ends. This CDR3 region has 11 residues. The germline CDR1 and CDR2 sequences are SEHNR and FQNEAQ (reference sequence). The chain's CDR3 is CASTEGETQYF. The CDR3 DNA follows: TGTGCCAGCACCGAGGGAGAGACCCAGTACTTC.

Points on this clone: The sample holds other DNA sequences that translate to the same CDR3. The CDR3, as DNA: TGTGCCAGCAGCTTGGGACTAGCAGTCAATGAGCAGTTCTTC. Translated: CASSLGLAVNEQFF. The V call is TRBV5-5, the J call TRBJ2-1, with 7 bases that match TRBD2. The CDR3 sequence is 14 residues long. V dropped 0 bases and J dropped 6; count of bases not matched to a gene: 3. Per germline, CDR1 SGHKS and CDR2 YYEKEE (reference sequence). The variable domain in full, completed from reference TRBV5-5 and TRBJ2-1, reads DAGVTQSPTHLIKTRGQQVTLRCSPISGHKSVSWYQQVLGQGPQFIFQYYEKEERGRGNFPDRFSARQFPNYSSELNVNALLLGDSALYLCASSLGLAVNEQFFGPGTRLTVL.

The V and J genes are TRBV5-4 and TRBJ1-2; 7 bases are shared with TRBD1. V was clipped by 4 bases and J by 0 bases; unmatched bases: 6. Germline loops: CDR1 SGHNT, CDR2 YYREEE (reference sequence). The CDR3 runs to 15 residues. CDR3 sequence (DNA): TGTGCCAGCAGCCCACAGGGGAATGCTAACTATGGCTACACCTTC. It yields the protein CASSPQGNANYGYTF.

The V gene is TRBV5-1, the J gene TRBJ2-3; the D gene is possibly TRBD2 (5 bases). Germline-derived CDR1 and CDR2 are SGHRS and YFSETQ. There are 15 residues in the CDR3. V lost 0 bases, J lost 6 bases, and 14 bases lay in between. DNA for the CDR3: TGCGCCAGCAGCTTGGACTTCGGAGGAGCGGATACGCAGTATTTT. Its protein is CASSLDFGGADTQYF.

This clone was observed a single time. This sequence joins TRBV9 and TRBJ2-2; 9 nucleotides line up with TRBD1. V lost 0 bases to trimming and J lost 7 bases; unmatched junction nucleotides: 4. Germline CDR1 SGDLS, CDR2 YYNGEE. The CDR3 loop spans 15 amino acids. CDR3 sequence (DNA): TGTGCCAGCAGCGTAGCCACAGGGGGCATCGGGGAGCTGTTTTTT. It yields the protein CASSVATGGIGELFF.

This rearrangement joins TRBV28 to TRBJ1-4; D unclear. Germline loops: CDR1 MDHEN, CDR2 SYDVKM. This CDR3 spans 17 amino acids. Trimming stripped 3 bases from V and 0 bases from J, with 14 bases between. The CDR3 loop reads CASSLEGSLATNEKLFF. The CDR3 coding sequence is TGTGCCAGCAGTTTGGAGGGTTCGCTGGCAACTAATGAAAAACTGTTTTTT.

V and J are TRBV28 and TRBJ2-5, with D unresolved. This CDR3 is built from 14 residues. The germline V gene has CDR1 MDHEN and CDR2 SYDVKM. V was trimmed by 5 bases and J by 5 bases, leaving 15 bases between them. The CDR3 reads CASSLEVVLETQYF. CDR3 nucleotides: TGTGCCAGCAGTCTCGAGGTTGTGTTGGAGACCCAGTACTTC.

This rearrangement joins TRBV2 to TRBJ2-7, with TRBD2 matching over 7 bases. The CDR3 contains 16 residues. The germline CDR1 and CDR2 sequences are SNHLY and FYNNEI. J was trimmed by 2 bases and V by 6 bases; bases with no gene match: 13. Here the CDR3 DNA reads TGTGCCAGCAGCCCACGTCTGGCGGGAGCCACCTACGAGCAGTACTTC. This encodes CASSPRLAGATYEQYF.

V and J are TRBV29-1 and TRBJ1-1, with D possibly matching TRBD1 (6 bases). This CDR3 comprises 12 residues. The V and J ends lost 6 bases and 1 base respectively, with 9 bases between them. The germline V gene encodes CDR1 SQVTM and CDR2 ANQGSEA. CDR3 loop: CSVLTGNTEAFF. The CDR3 coding sequence is TGCAGCGTCTTGACAGGGAACACTGAAGCTTTCTTT. The variable domain in full, completed from reference TRBV29-1 and TRBJ1-1, reads SAVISQKPSRDICQRGTSLTIQCQVDSQVTMMFWYRQQPGQSLTLIATANQGSEATYESGFVIDKFPISRPNLTFSTLTVSNMSPEDSSIYLCSVLTGNTEAFFGQGTRLTVV.

This clone has only one observation. The chain couples TRBV9 to TRBJ2-5; 7 bases are a match to TRBD2. The CDR3 extends over 15 amino acids. The V and J ends lost 3 bases and 1 base, in that order; junction bases with no gene match: 6. Germline CDR1 reads SGDLS; CDR2 reads YYNGEE. The CDR3 region has the DNA TGTGCCAGCAGCGCGTCCGGGAGGCCCCAAGAGACCCAGTACTTC. It encodes CASSASGRPQETQYF.

The chain couples TRBV7-9 to TRBJ2-7, with D perhaps matching TRBD1 or TRBD2 (5 bases each). CDR3 length: 13 amino acids. V lost 5 bases, J lost 5 bases, and 13 bases lay in between. The germline CDR1 and CDR2 sequences are SEHNR and FQNEAQ (reference sequence). CDR3 residues: CASSPLGVHEQYF. The CDR3 DNA reads as TGTGCCAGCAGCCCCTTGGGGGTCCACGAGCAGTACTTC.

In this sample, this clone turned up once. CDR3 coding DNA: TGTGCCAGCAGCCCCCAGCGCCTCGACTATGGCTACACCTTC. It yields the protein CASSPQRLDYGYTF. The chain combines TRBV7-9 with TRBJ1-2; D uncertain. Per the germline V gene, CDR1 is SEHNR and CDR2 is FQNEAQ (reference sequence). The CDR3 has 14 amino acids. The germline V and J ends were trimmed by 5 bases and 3 bases, with 13 bases remaining between them.

On this clone: Other DNA variants within this sample encode the same CDR3. The chain combines TRBV15 with TRBJ2-3; tentative D call: TRBD2 (5 bases). This CDR3 has 13 amino acids. With 0 bases removed from V and 4 bases from J, the gap between germline ends came to 5 bases. CDR1 and CDR2 from the germline V gene are LNHNV and YYDKDF (reference sequence). This CDR3 is CATSRELADTQYF. CDR3 DNA: TGTGCCACCAGCAGAGAACTAGCAGATACGCAGTATTTT.

This rearrangement joins TRBV27 to TRBJ2-1; 13 nucleotides align to TRBD2. The CDR3 consists of 14 residues. The V and J ends lost 6 bases and 8 bases, in that order; junction bases with no gene match: 4. Germline lookup yields CDR1 MNHEY and CDR2 SMNVEV (reference sequence). In DNA, the CDR3 is TGTGCCAGCAGCCGACTAGCGGGAGGCGATGAGCAGTTCTTC. Translated: CASSRLAGGDEQFF.

Remarks on this clone: This specimen includes other DNA sequences encoding the same CDR3. This rearrangement joins TRBV11-2 to TRBJ2-7, with a weak D call TRBD1 (7 bases). From germline, CDR1 is SGHAT and CDR2 FQNNGV. This CDR3 comprises 15 residues. Trimming cost V 4 bases and J 1 base, with 14 bases left between them. CDR3 loop: CASSSLRDSSYEQYF. CDR3 sequence (DNA): TGTGCCAGCAGCTCCCTGCGGGACAGTTCCTACGAGCAGTACTTC.

This clone was found a few times. Other DNA sequences from this sample encode an identical CDR3 as well. V gene TRBV6-1 combines with J gene TRBJ1-5; D may be TRBD1 (6 bases). The CDR3 consists of 14 residues. The germline V and J ends were trimmed by 2 bases and 3 bases, with 8 bases remaining between them. Germline-derived CDR1 and CDR2 are MNHNS and SASEGT. The CDR3, as DNA: TGTGCCAGCAGTGAAACAGGGTTCAATCAGCCCCAGCATTTT. As protein: CASSETGFNQPQHF.

V is TRBV19 and J is TRBJ1-2, with 9 bases aligning to TRBD1. The length of the CDR3 is 12 residues. Trimming removed 4 bases from V and 6 bases from J; junction bases left unmatched: 0. Germline CDR1 is LNHDA and CDR2 is SQIVND (reference sequence). CDR3 amino acids: CASSNRGHGYTF. CDR3 DNA sequence: TGTGCCAGTAGTAACAGGGGGCATGGCTACACCTTC.